This T cell receptor beta chain was profiled in a study of blood T cells in healthy people across ages. Alongside a J-beta primer mix, a sample-barcoded 5' primer served in a second PCR lasting about 7 to 12 cycles. In TCRdb, the 5' RACE reads were re-called with MiXCR into one record per CDR3 protein. The sample holds some 1.4 million distinct CDR3 sequences, approximately 38% seen once. The length of the CDR3 is 16 residues. The germline V gene encodes CDR1 SEHNR and CDR2 FQNEAQ (reference sequence). Sequencing was carried out using blood. The chain carries TRBV7-9 and TRBJ2-7; 7 bases are shared with TRBD2. Gene TRBJ2-5 matches the end of the DNA better, so the J call may be wrong. The sequence was obtained from a woman younger than 35 in good health. As DNA, the CDR3 is TGTGCCAGCAGCTGGGGGGGGACCCGAGGGCAAGAGACCCAGTACTTC. Translation: CASSWGGTRGQETQYF.